The 28 T cell receptor beta chains below come from one sample, sequenced in a study of T cell repertoires in ileal Crohn's disease (dated 2019 in TCRdb). Taken with the paper, the label for time point translates to: inflamed ileum from the surgical specimen. Preparation of the library involved the immunoSEQ multiplex PCR assay. The table was pulled from immuneACCESS by TCRdb, which kept in-frame rearrangements only. Such tables lose some clones; where checked, under half of the loss comes from unresolved V genes, and the rest has no known cause. This sample lists several thousand clones; over 85% were detected once. The ten biggest clones cover about 3% of the sample. The sequencing input was ileal tissue. Every receptor here comes from an adult with Crohn's disease.

This clone has only one observation. J is TRBJ1-1 and V is TRBV4-2; weak D call: TRBD1 (5 bases). Trimming removed 0 bases at V and 4 bases at J, with 15 bases between. CDR1 is LGHNA, CDR2 YNFKEQ, per germline. This CDR3 has 16 residues. DNA of the CDR3: TGTGCCAGCAGCCAAGATCTACCGGGGCGGAGCACTGAAGCTTTCTTT. It codes for CASSQDLPGRSTEAFF.

This clone was seen a handful of times. The chain links TRBV19 to TRBJ1-5; D not certain. CDR1 is LNHDA and CDR2 is SQIVND in the germline V gene (reference sequence). The ends were cut back, 5 bases at V and 6 bases at J, with 8 bases in the middle. The CDR3 has 12 amino acids. The CDR3 sequence is CASSYWTQPQHF. For the CDR3, the DNA is TGTGCCAGTAGTTATTGGACTCAGCCCCAGCATTTT.

V and J are TRBV15 and TRBJ1-3; D unclear. CDR1 and CDR2 (germline): LNHNV, YYDKDF (reference sequence). V lost 5 bases, J lost 0 bases, and 5 bases lay in between. The CDR3 runs to 13 residues. CDR3 protein: CATSQSSGNTIYF. DNA of the CDR3: TGTGCCACCAGCCAGAGCTCTGGAAACACCATATATTTT.

V and J are TRBV5-6 and TRBJ2-3; tentatively, D is TRBD1 (6 bases). V gave up 0 bases and J gave up 6 bases, with 17 bases separating them. Germline CDR1 is SGHDT and CDR2 is YYEEEE. The CDR3 has 16 residues. The CDR3 region is CASSLGGQTFRDTQYF. For the CDR3, the DNA is TGTGCCAGCAGCTTGGGCGGACAGACGTTCAGGGATACGCAGTATTTT.

V is TRBV7-6 and J is TRBJ1-4; TRBD1 might be the D (5 bases). The CDR3 covers 14 residues. Germline V lookup: CDR1 SGHVS, CDR2 FNYEAQ. V lost 5 bases and J lost 6, with 13 bases in between. Here the CDR3 reads CASSKDSYYEKLFF. The CDR3 region has the DNA TGTGCCAGCAGCAAAGACAGTTATTATGAAAAACTGTTTTTT.

The V call is TRBV7-2, the J call TRBJ2-5, with 8 bases lining up with TRBD2. Germline values: CDR1 SGHTA, CDR2 FQGNSA. The CDR3 extends over 16 amino acids. J lost 4 bases, V lost 4 bases, and 11 bases had no gene match. CDR3 sequence: CASSSRRAGVRETQYF. The CDR3 DNA follows: TGTGCCAGCAGCTCCAGAAGAGCGGGAGTTAGAGAGACCCAGTACTTC.

J is TRBJ2-1 and V is TRBV5-1; D possibly corresponds to TRBD2 (6 bases). The CDR3 loop spans 14 amino acids. The V gene's germline CDR1 is SGHRS and CDR2 YFSETQ. V dropped 2 bases and J dropped 3 bases, with 9 bases sitting between them. The CDR3 loop reads CASSFGRGYNEQFF. The DNA of the CDR3 is TGCGCCAGCAGCTTCGGGCGGGGCTACAATGAGCAGTTCTTC.

J is TRBJ2-2 and V is TRBV6-6, with 10 nucleotides matching TRBD1. Germline assignment: CDR1 MNHNY and CDR2 SVGAGI (reference sequence). The V and J ends lost 4 bases and 4 bases, in that order; junction bases with no gene match: 3. The CDR3 covers 15 residues. CDR3 amino acids: CASSSGTGATGELFF. DNA for the CDR3: TGTGCCAGCAGTTCCGGGACAGGGGCCACCGGGGAGCTGTTTTTT.

The V and J genes are TRBV15 and TRBJ1-1; D ambiguous. The V gene's germline CDR1 is LNHNV and CDR2 YYDKDF (reference sequence). V lost 1 base, J lost 1 base, and 10 bases lay in between. The CDR3 totals 15 residues. The CDR3 DNA reads TGTGCCACCAGCAGAGGTGACTGGGAGAACACTGAAGCTTTCTTT. Translated: CATSRGDWENTEAFF.

The V and J genes are TRBV4-1 and TRBJ1-4; D call uncertain. The V end was cut by 1 base, the J end by 0 bases, with 12 bases between. The CDR3 extends over 17 amino acids. Germline V gene sequence: CDR1 MGHRA, CDR2 YSYEKL. CDR3 in DNA: TGCGCCAGCAGCCAAGGAGCGGGCCAGGCAACTAATGAAAAACTGTTTTTT. Translating it yields CASSQGAGQATNEKLFF.

V and J are TRBV5-8 and TRBJ2-7, with 8 positions matching TRBD1. Germline V gene sequence: CDR1 SGHTS, CDR2 YDEGEE. The CDR3 contains 14 residues. Losses at the gene ends were 5 bases for V and 3 bases for J; bases not matched to a gene: 7. The chain's CDR3 is CASSRTGLYYEQYF. The CDR3 DNA sequence: TGTGCCAGCAGTCGGACAGGGCTCTACTACGAGCAGTACTTC.

CDR3 protein: CASSGLLGADTQYF. CDR3 bases: TGTGCCAGCAGCGGTCTCCTGGGGGCAGATACGCAGTATTTT. The rearrangement uses TRBV11-2 and TRBJ2-3; D is possibly TRBD1 or TRBD2 (5 bases each). The CDR3 spans 14 residues. The V and J ends lost 5 bases and 4 bases respectively, with 13 bases between them. The germline V gene has CDR1 SGHAT and CDR2 FQNNGV.

The chain has TRBV5-1 and TRBJ1-4, with 7 bases fitting TRBD1. The CDR3 consists of 16 residues. V trimming: 4 bases; J trimming: 0 bases; junction bases outside the gene matches: 6. Germline V gene lookup returns CDR1 SGHRS and CDR2 YFSETQ. CDR3 nucleotides: TGCGCCAGCAGCCCGGGACAGCCAGCAACTAATGAAAAACTGTTTTTT. Translation gives CASSPGQPATNEKLFF.

J is TRBJ1-4 and V is TRBV11-3; 8 nucleotides line up with TRBD1. Germline CDR1 is SGHNT and CDR2 is YENEEA. V shed 3 bases and J 6 bases; nucleotides not matched to a gene: 18. This CDR3 is 19 amino acids long. The CDR3 loop is CASSFKGDRGRGGDEKLFF. Here the CDR3 DNA reads TGTGCCAGCAGCTTTAAGGGAGACAGGGGACGAGGAGGAGATGAAAAACTGTTTTTT. Full variable domain (outside the CDR3, taken from reference TRBV11-3 and TRBJ1-4): EAGVVQSPRYKIIEKKQPVAFWCNPISGHNTLYWYLQNLGQGPELLIRYENEEAVDDSQLPKDRFSAERLKGVDSTLKIQPAELGDSAVYLCASSFKGDRGRGGDEKLFFGSGTQLSVL.

This chain uses TRBV7-3 with TRBJ2-1, with D possibly matching TRBD1 (6 bases). CDR1 and CDR2 (germline): SGHTA, FQGTGA. The ends were cut back, 3 bases at V and 6 bases at J, with 9 bases in the middle. CDR3 length: 13 amino acids. For the CDR3, the DNA is TGTGCCAGCAGCTTCAGGGGTTTCAATGAGCAGTTCTTC. Its protein product is CASSFRGFNEQFF.

The V call is TRBV11-3, the J call TRBJ2-3; either TRBD1 or TRBD2 may supply D (5 bases each). This CDR3 contains 15 residues. Germline CDR1 is SGHNT and CDR2 is YENEEA. Trimming pared 2 bases from V and 0 bases from J, leaving 9 bases between. This CDR3 is CASSLRRDSTDTQYF. The CDR3 DNA is TGTGCCAGCAGCTTACGACGGGACAGCACAGATACGCAGTATTTT. Combining the CDR3 with reference TRBV11-3 and TRBJ2-3 gives the whole variable domain EAGVVQSPRYKIIEKKQPVAFWCNPISGHNTLYWYLQNLGQGPELLIRYENEEAVDDSQLPKDRFSAERLKGVDSTLKIQPAELGDSAVYLCASSLRRDSTDTQYFGPGTRLTVL.

The rearrangement joins TRBV19 to TRBJ1-5; D is undetermined. This CDR3 region has 16 residues. From germline, CDR1 is LNHDA and CDR2 SQIVND (reference sequence). The V end was cut by 1 base, the J end by 4 bases, with 14 bases between. CDR3 DNA: TGTGCCAGTAGTATAGGATATTCGGCCCCTAATCAGCCCCAGCATTTT. It codes for CASSIGYSAPNQPQHF.

This chain joins TRBV6-6 and TRBJ2-4, with no clear D. Germline loops: CDR1 MNHNY, CDR2 SVGAGI (reference sequence). The CDR3 covers 14 residues. The V gene lost 2 bases and the J gene lost 4 bases, with 9 bases spanning the gap. DNA of the CDR3: TGTGCCAGCAGTTACGTCGGACGGAAAAACATTCAGTACTTC. It encodes CASSYVGRKNIQYF.

The rearrangement joins TRBV5-1 to TRBJ2-5, with TRBD1 as a possible D gene (5 bases). CDR3 size: 15 residues. The V and J ends lost 0 bases and 2 bases respectively, with 11 bases between them. Germline V CDR1 and CDR2: SGHRS, YFSETQ. CDR3 bases: TGCGCCAGCAGCTTGGGGGGCAGGCCACAAGAGACCCAGTACTTC. Encoded protein: CASSLGGRPQETQYF. Drawing the rest from reference TRBV5-1 and TRBJ2-5, the complete variable domain is KAGVTQTPRYLIKTRGQQVTLSCSPISGHRSVSWYQQTPGQGLQFLFEYFSETQRNKGNFPGRFSGRQFSNSRSEMNVSTLELGDSALYLCASSLGGRPQETQYFGPGTRLLVL.

The V and J genes are TRBV27 and TRBJ2-5, with TRBD2 matching over 7 bases. This CDR3 comprises 14 residues. Germline values: CDR1 MNHEY, CDR2 SMNVEV (reference sequence). With V trimmed by 9 bases and J by 0 bases, 7 bases remained unmatched. In DNA, the CDR3 is TGTGCCAGTTCTAGCGGACCGTACCAAGAGACCCAGTACTTC. It is translated as CASSSGPYQETQYF.

CDR3 protein: CASSSQPSSGEQYF. The CDR3 DNA reads as TGTGCCAGCAGCTCTCAGCCATCTTCTGGCGAGCAGTACTTC. V and J are TRBV11-3 and TRBJ2-7; D gene ambiguous. Deletions cut 4 bases from V and 6 bases from J, with 16 bases between. The CDR3 contains 14 residues. The germline gives CDR1 SGHNT, CDR2 YENEEA.

The chain links TRBV4-1 to TRBJ1-2, with D unresolved. Germline CDR1 reads MGHRA; CDR2 reads YSYEKL. V lost 0 bases and J lost 6, with 14 bases in between. This CDR3 spans 15 amino acids. CDR3 nucleotides: TGCGCCAGCAGCCAAGATCGGCTTTTCGTGAATGGCTACACCTTC. Protein: CASSQDRLFVNGYTF.

This chain uses TRBV19 with TRBJ1-5; a possible D gene is TRBD1 (5 bases). The V end lost 6 bases, the J end lost 4 bases, and 10 bases lay between the germline ends. Looked up from germline, CDR1 is LNHDA and CDR2 is SQIVND (reference sequence). The length of the CDR3 is 13 residues. CDR3 nucleotide sequence: TGTGCCAGTAGAGGCAGGGTGAATCAGCCCCAGCATTTT. This encodes CASRGRVNQPQHF.

The V gene is TRBV4-3, the J gene TRBJ2-1, with D possibly TRBD2 on 5 matching bases. V lost 1 base and J lost 5, with 9 bases in between. The CDR3 sequence is 14 residues long. Germline V gene sequence: CDR1 LGHNA, CDR2 YSLEER. In DNA form, the CDR3 reads TGCGCCAGCAGCCAAGTCGGGATAGACAATGAGCAGTTCTTC. The encoded protein is CASSQVGIDNEQFF.

The chain combines TRBV5-4 with TRBJ2-3, with D perhaps matching TRBD1 (5 bases). V was pared by 1 base and J by 2 bases, with 11 bases between. The CDR3 runs 15 residues. CDR1 is SGHNT and CDR2 is YYREEE in the germline V gene (reference sequence). The CDR3 protein is CASSLTGASTDTQYF. The CDR3 nucleotides are TGTGCCAGCAGCTTGACAGGAGCCTCCACAGATACGCAGTATTTT.

The chain couples TRBV4-3 to TRBJ2-4; no definite D call. This CDR3 is built from 14 residues. Trimming left V 0 bases short and J 9 bases short, with 12 bases between. Germline values: CDR1 LGHNA, CDR2 YSLEER. The chain's CDR3 is CASSQDTGLSIQYF. The CDR3 coding sequence is TGCGCCAGCAGCCAAGATACGGGCTTGAGCATTCAGTACTTC.

The rearrangement joins TRBV5-4 to TRBJ1-6; 9 bases match TRBD1. The CDR3 runs 15 residues. Germline V CDR1 and CDR2: SGHNT, YYREEE (reference sequence). Germline trimming cut 4 bases from V and 8 bases from J; bases unmatched to any gene: 7. The CDR3 DNA follows: TGTGCCAGCAGCCTCGGACAGGGGTTGTATTCACCCCTCCACTTT. It is translated as CASSLGQGLYSPLHF.

The rearrangement joins TRBV30 to TRBJ1-2; TRBD1 agrees at 7 bases. This CDR3 has 13 residues. Germline V gives CDR1 GTSNPN, CDR2 SVGIG (reference sequence). With 2 bases clipped from V and 6 bases from J, the junction kept 6 bases outside the gene matches. Written as DNA, the CDR3 is TGTGCCTGGAGTAAGAGGGGGCTCCATGGCTACACCTTC. Protein: CAWSKRGLHGYTF. The complete variable domain, with remaining parts taken from reference TRBV30 and TRBJ1-2, reads SQTIHQWPATLVQPVGSPLSLECTVEGTSNPNLYWYRQAAGRGLQLLFYSVGIGQISSEVPQNLSASRPQDRQFILSSKKLLLSDSGFYLCAWSKRGLHGYTFGSGTRLTVV.